The next 21 T cell receptor beta chains were all read from a single sample in a study of blood T cell repertoires in COVID-19. Only in-frame clones appear in the TCRdb table, and some are missing; sequencing was by immunoSEQ multiplex PCR. The profile shows 300,000 or so clones, about 90% of them singletons. Sequenced input: PBMCs or T cells enriched from blood (not recorded which). The receptors originated from a young woman who had recovered from COVID-19.

CDR3 bases: TGTGCCAGCAGTTACTCAGCCGGCGAGCAGTACTTC. This codes for CASSYSAGEQYF. The chain carries TRBV6-2 or TRBV6-3 and TRBJ2-7, with D uncertain. The CDR3 spans 12 residues. The V gene's germline CDR1 is MNHEY and CDR2 SVGEGT. V shed 0 bases and J shed 6 bases, with 6 bases lying between them.

This chain joins TRBV6-5 and TRBJ1-1; 7 bases align to TRBD1. The germline CDR1 and CDR2 sequences are MNHEY and SVGAGI. V gave up 8 bases and J gave up 6 bases; unmatched junction bases: 9. The CDR3 runs 13 residues. Written as DNA, the CDR3 is TGTGCCAGCGGAATGACAGGGTATGCTGAAGCTTTCTTT. Residues: CASGMTGYAEAFF.

Comments on this clone: Given a much more abundant clone one base away, this may be a read error. The CDR3 region is CASSARGGGYTF. The CDR3 bases are TGTGCCAGCAGCGCCAGGGGTGGTGGCTACACCTTC. The gene calls are TRBV14 and TRBJ1-2; possibly TRBD1 for D (6 bases). The V gene's germline CDR1 is SGHDN and CDR2 FVKESK. The CDR3 sequence is 12 residues long. V dropped 5 bases and J dropped 7 bases, with 11 bases sitting between them.

V gene TRBV2 combines with J gene TRBJ2-6; 9 bases agree with TRBD2. Germline-derived CDR1 and CDR2 are SNHLY and FYNNEI. CDR3 length: 16 residues. J lost 0 bases, V lost 7 bases, and 4 bases had no gene match. The CDR3 DNA reads TGTGCCAGCAAGGCGGGGGGGAACTCTGGGGCCAACGTCCTGACTTTC. Translating gives CASKAGGNSGANVLTF.

The rearrangement uses TRBV6-5 and TRBJ2-7, with 12 bases that match TRBD1. Germline V gene sequence: CDR1 MNHEY, CDR2 SVGAGI. The junction had 7 bases not matched to a gene; V was cut back by 6 bases and J by 7 bases. The CDR3 has 14 residues. The CDR3 region has the DNA TGTGCCAGCAGCACCGGGACAGGGGGCTTAGAGCAGTACTTC. This sequence encodes CASSTGTGGLEQYF.

The rearrangement joins TRBV6-2 or TRBV6-3 to TRBJ1-5; 7 bases fit TRBD1. CDR1 and CDR2 (germline): MNHEY, SVGEGT. V lost 6 bases and J lost 6; bases outside the gene matches: 2. This CDR3 region has 12 residues. CDR3 residues: CASSDRAQPQHF. In nucleotides, the CDR3 is TGTGCCAGCAGCGACAGGGCTCAGCCCCAGCATTTT.

The chain combines TRBV10-1 with TRBJ2-7, with D tentatively TRBD1 (6 bases). Trimming left V 4 bases short and J 2 bases short, with 9 bases between. This CDR3 comprises 13 residues. Germline V gene sequence: CDR1 WNHNN, CDR2 SYGVQD (reference sequence). The CDR3 sequence is CASSAGATYEQYF. As DNA, the CDR3 is TGCGCCAGCAGTGCAGGGGCCACCTACGAGCAGTACTTC.

In regard to this clone: At one end, the junction sequence differs from germline, possibly due to a read error. The chain has TRBV6-5 and TRBJ1-1; perhaps TRBD1 as D (5 bases). CDR3 length: 12 amino acids. Germline CDR1 reads MNHEY; CDR2 reads SVGAGI. In DNA, the CDR3 is TGTGCTAGCAGTTACTTTCAGGGTGAAGCTTTCTTT. This codes for CASSYFQGEAFF.

This clone has more than one count but fewer than ten. Additional DNA sequences in this sample encode the identical CDR3. The chain joins TRBV6-1 to TRBJ2-5; no clear D gene. The CDR3 is made up of 12 amino acids. Germline CDR1 MNHNS, CDR2 SASEGT. The V and J ends lost 0 bases and 4 bases respectively, with 3 bases between them. In nucleotides, the CDR3 is TGTGCCAGCAGTGAAGCGGCAGAGACCCAGTACTTC. This gives the protein CASSEAAETQYF.

The chain employs TRBV4-3 and TRBJ1-2; possible D gene TRBD1, 5 bases. This CDR3 contains 15 residues. Germline-derived CDR1 and CDR2 are LGHNA and YSLEER. Trimming stripped 3 bases from V and 8 bases from J, with 19 bases between. For the CDR3, the DNA is TGCGCCAGCAGCCAGAGGGACGGGGGTGTCGGCGGCTACACCTTC. Translating gives CASSQRDGGVGGYTF.

V usage is TRBV5-5 and J usage is TRBJ2-7, with 8 bases that match TRBD1. V shed 6 bases and J 5 bases; nucleotides not matched to a gene: 16. Germline assignment: CDR1 SGHKS and CDR2 YYEKEE (reference sequence). The CDR3 runs to 16 residues. CDR3 region: CASIRRPVTGDHEQYF. CDR3 DNA: TGTGCCAGCATCCGAAGGCCAGTGACAGGGGACCACGAGCAGTACTTC.

V is TRBV27 and J is TRBJ2-7, with D tentatively TRBD1 (5 bases). CDR1 is MNHEY and CDR2 is SMNVEV in the germline V gene (reference sequence). The CDR3 has 13 amino acids. The V end lost 4 bases, the J end lost 2 bases, and 9 bases lay between the germline ends. CDR3 amino acids: CASSWTPAYEQYF. CDR3 bases: TGTGCCAGCAGTTGGACACCGGCCTACGAGCAGTACTTC.

The chain has TRBV6-5 and TRBJ2-1; TRBD2 matches at 10 bases. Per the germline V gene, CDR1 is MNHEY and CDR2 is SVGAGI. The CDR3 runs to 16 residues. V lost 5 bases to trimming and J lost 9 bases; unmatched junction nucleotides: 13. As DNA, the CDR3 is TGTGCCAGCAGTCACTGGCGAGCGGGGGGGCCCAGTGAGCAGTTCTTC. This encodes CASSHWRAGGPSEQFF.

This rearrangement joins TRBV6-5 to TRBJ2-7; D perhaps matches TRBD1 (6 bases). CDR1 and CDR2 (germline): MNHEY, SVGAGI. The CDR3 extends over 14 amino acids. V was trimmed by 0 bases and J by 5 bases, leaving 11 bases between them. In nucleotides, the CDR3 is TGTGCCAGCAGTTACTCGACAGGTCCGGACGAGCAGTACTTC. Translating gives CASSYSTGPDEQYF.

The chain uses TRBV5-6 and TRBJ2-2; D uncertain. CDR1 is SGHDT, CDR2 YYEEEE, per germline. The CDR3 loop spans 12 amino acids. V was clipped by 4 bases and J by 6 bases, with 7 bases between them. In DNA form, the CDR3 reads TGTGCCAGCAGCCGGTGGTCCGGGGAGCTGTTTTTT. This codes for CASSRWSGELFF.

The rearrangement joins TRBV5-8 to TRBJ2-2, with D perhaps TRBD1 (7 bases). V was cut by 5 bases and J by 5 bases, with 16 bases left in between. CDR1 is SGHTS and CDR2 is YDEGEE in the germline V gene. CDR3 length: 15 residues. CDR3 protein: CASRFRQGGTGELFF. CDR3 sequence (DNA): TGTGCCAGCAGATTTCGACAGGGAGGTACCGGGGAGCTGTTTTTT.

This clone was seen a few times. The chain is built from TRBV30 and TRBJ2-7; D unresolved. This CDR3 is built from 12 residues. In germline, CDR1 is GTSNPN, CDR2 SVGIG (reference sequence). The germline V and J ends were trimmed by 4 bases and 2 bases, with 9 bases remaining between them. The CDR3 region has the DNA TGTGCCTGGATGTCCGGAGCCTACGAGCAGTACTTC. Encoded protein: CAWMSGAYEQYF.

The V gene is TRBV6-2 or TRBV6-3, the J gene TRBJ2-2; 8 positions match TRBD1. The CDR3 is 17 residues long. The germline CDR1 and CDR2 sequences are MNHEY and SVGEGT. V shed 5 bases and J 7 bases; nucleotides not matched to a gene: 15. CDR3 protein: CASSQTDRVWFDGELFF. In DNA form, the CDR3 reads TGTGCCAGCAGTCAGACGGACAGGGTTTGGTTTGACGGGGAGCTGTTTTTT.

In this sample, this clone turned up a few times. The V gene is TRBV5-6, the J gene TRBJ2-1, with D unresolved. The CDR3 extends over 14 amino acids. Trimming left V 1 base short and J 8 bases short, with 13 bases between. Germline values: CDR1 SGHDT, CDR2 YYEEEE. The CDR3 bases are TGTGCCAGCAGCTTGAGTCCGGTTGGGCATGAGCAGTTCTTC. This gives the protein CASSLSPVGHEQFF.

The table lists this clone with a count of one. The chain employs TRBV7-6 and TRBJ1-4; 7 positions match TRBD1. V shed 3 bases and J 5 bases; nucleotides not matched to a gene: 3. From germline, CDR1 is SGHVS and CDR2 FNYEAQ. The CDR3 consists of 14 residues. CDR3 region: CASSLTGSNEKLFF. The CDR3 region has the DNA TGTGCCAGCAGCTTGACAGGGTCGAATGAAAAACTGTTTTTT.

This chain uses TRBV20-1 with TRBJ1-1; 10 bases match TRBD1. Germline V gene sequence: CDR1 DFQATT, CDR2 SNEGSKA (reference sequence). The CDR3 loop spans 19 amino acids. V lost 3 bases, J lost 7 bases, and 23 bases stayed unmatched. The CDR3 loop is CSASHRLFQPGTGEFEAFF. CDR3 sequence (DNA): TGCAGTGCTAGTCATCGTCTCTTTCAACCGGGGACAGGGGAATTTGAAGCTTTCTTT.